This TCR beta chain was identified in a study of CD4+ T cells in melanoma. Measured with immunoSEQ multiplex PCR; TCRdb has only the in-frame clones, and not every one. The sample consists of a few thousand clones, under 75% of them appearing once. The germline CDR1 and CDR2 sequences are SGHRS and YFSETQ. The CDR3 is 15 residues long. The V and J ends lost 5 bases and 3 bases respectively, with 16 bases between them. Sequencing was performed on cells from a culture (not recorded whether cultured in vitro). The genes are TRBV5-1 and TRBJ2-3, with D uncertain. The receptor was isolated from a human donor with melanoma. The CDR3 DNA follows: TGCGCCAGCAGTGCGACACGGTTGTTTACAGATACGCAGTATTTT. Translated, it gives CASSATRLFTDTQYF. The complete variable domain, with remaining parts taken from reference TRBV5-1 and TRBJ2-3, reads KAGVTQTPRYLIKTRGQQVTLSCSPISGHRSVSWYQQTPGQGLQFLFEYFSETQRNKGNFPGRFSGRQFSNSRSEMNVSTLELGDSALYLCASSATRLFTDTQYFGPGTRLTVL.